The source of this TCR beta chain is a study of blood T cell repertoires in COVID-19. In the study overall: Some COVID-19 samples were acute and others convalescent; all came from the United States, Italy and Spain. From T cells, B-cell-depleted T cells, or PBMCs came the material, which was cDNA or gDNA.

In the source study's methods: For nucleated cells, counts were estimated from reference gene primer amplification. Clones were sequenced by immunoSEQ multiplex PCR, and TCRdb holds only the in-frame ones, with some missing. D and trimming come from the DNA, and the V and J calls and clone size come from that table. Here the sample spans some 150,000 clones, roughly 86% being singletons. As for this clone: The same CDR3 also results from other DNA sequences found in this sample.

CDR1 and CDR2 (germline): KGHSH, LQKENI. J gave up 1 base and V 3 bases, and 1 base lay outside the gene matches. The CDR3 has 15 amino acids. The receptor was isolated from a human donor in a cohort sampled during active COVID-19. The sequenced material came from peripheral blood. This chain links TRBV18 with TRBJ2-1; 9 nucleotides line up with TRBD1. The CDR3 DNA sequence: TGTGCCAGCTCACCCGGGACAGGGTCCTACAATGAGCAGTTCTTC. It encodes CASSPGTGSYNEQFF. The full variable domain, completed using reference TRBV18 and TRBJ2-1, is NAGVMQNPRHLVRRRGQEARLRCSPMKGHSHVYWYRQLPEEGLKFMVYLQKENIIDESGMPKERFSAEFPKEGPSILRIQQVVRGDSAAYFCASSPGTGSYNEQFFGPGTRLTVL.